The 3 T cell receptor beta chains in this list originate from one sample, sequenced in a study of regulatory T cells in long-lasting Graves disease. Regarding time point: persistent/refractory GD, antithyroid drugs over 5 years with positive TRAb. Researchers made the TCR library from RNA that was extracted from PBMCs. Assembly of TCR beta libraries relied on iRepertoire HTBI primers together with Arm-PCR of CDR3 regions. TCRdb reanalysed the multiplex PCR reads using MiXCR and keeps one entry per CDR3 protein. The table records around 450,000 distinct CDR3 sequences, 20% to 25% of them present only once. The sample in question was peripheral blood mononuclear cells (PBMCs), obtained when the disease was refractory, from a patient treated with antithyroid drugs. These receptors were obtained from a female donor with Graves disease.

Notes on this clonotype: A read error may be the cause here, since a much bigger clone is one base away. The chain uses TRBV24-1 and TRBJ2-5; 12 nucleotides agree with TRBD2. The CDR3 is 16 residues long. Per germline, CDR1 KGHDR and CDR2 SFDVKD. The CDR3 protein is CATSDSSGGAQDTQYF. The CDR3 region has the DNA TGTGCCACCAGTGATTCTAGCGGGGGGGCCCAAGATACCCAGTACTTC.

This sequence joins TRBV7-8 and TRBJ2-1; D call uncertain. The CDR3 is made up of 15 amino acids. V shed 1 base and J shed 2 bases, with 9 bases lying between them. Germline CDR1 and CDR2: SGHVS and FQNEAQ. The CDR3 spells CASSLEFATYNEQFF. CDR3 nucleotide sequence: TGTGCCAGCAGCTTAGAGTTCGCGACCTACAATGAGCAGTTCTTC.

This clonotype appeared a few times. A junction boundary mismatches the germline segment, possibly from a read error. The V call is TRBV5-1, the J call TRBJ1-1; D is uncertain. The CDR3 loop spans 12 amino acids. Germline V lookup: CDR1 SGHRS, CDR2 YFSETQ. The CDR3 DNA sequence: TGTGCCAGCAGCTCGGTAGGCACTGAAGCTTTCTTT. As protein: CASSSVGTEAFF.